This T cell receptor (beta chain) was identified during a study of PD-1 blockade in classical Hodgkin lymphoma. Repertoires were generated with immunoSEQ multiplex PCR, while TCRdb's copy carries only in-frame clones and drops some. The data show roughly 15,000 clones, approximately 92% seen once. To note about this clone: Antigen specificity is unknown.

The study, taken as a whole, reports: The causes of the repertoire differences, possibly disease activity or prior therapy, remain undefined. Baseline TCR diversity was reportedly lower in newly diagnosed patients than healthy donors.

Time point described: newly diagnosed, previously untreated cHL patient sample. Negative selection with magnetic separation was used to purify CD4+ T cells from thawed PBMCs. Comparison relied on PBMCs that came from newly diagnosed, untreated classical Hodgkin lymphoma. Looked up from germline, CDR1 is SNHLY and CDR2 is FYNNEI. V dropped 4 bases and J dropped 1 base, with 10 bases sitting between them. The CDR3 runs 15 residues. Sequenced: CD4+ T cells from blood. This rearrangement joins TRBV2 to TRBJ2-2; D could derive from TRBD1 or TRBD2 (5 bases each). The receptor's source is a human donor with classical Hodgkin lymphoma. Here the CDR3 reads CASSVGTVNTGELFF. For the CDR3, the DNA is TGTGCCAGCAGTGTTGGGACGGTGAACACCGGGGAGCTGTTTTTT.